Listed here is a single T cell receptor (beta chain). The data originate from a study of blood T cell repertoires in COVID-19. Study-wide context: The study drew acute and convalescent COVID-19 samples from the United States, Italy and Spain. PBMCs, B-cell-depleted T cells, or T cells were the source of the cDNA or gDNA that made up the material.

The CDR3 is 15 amino acids. Germline loops: CDR1 SGHTA, CDR2 FQGNSA. The V gene end was trimmed by 5 bases and the J gene end by 1 base; junction bases not matched to a gene: 7. Repertoires were generated with immunoSEQ multiplex PCR, while TCRdb's copy carries only in-frame clones and drops some. The data show roughly 100,000 clones, with around 87% seen just once and 2.5% to 3.5% held by the top ten. The clonotype was recovered from a man aged 50 to 59 with active or convalescent COVID-19. Sequenced input: peripheral blood. The chain links TRBV7-2 to TRBJ2-5, with TRBD1 matching 7 bases. CDR3 protein: CASSPTRDSQETQYF. The CDR3 DNA sequence: TGTGCCAGCAGCCCAACCCGGGACAGCCAAGAGACCCAGTACTTC.